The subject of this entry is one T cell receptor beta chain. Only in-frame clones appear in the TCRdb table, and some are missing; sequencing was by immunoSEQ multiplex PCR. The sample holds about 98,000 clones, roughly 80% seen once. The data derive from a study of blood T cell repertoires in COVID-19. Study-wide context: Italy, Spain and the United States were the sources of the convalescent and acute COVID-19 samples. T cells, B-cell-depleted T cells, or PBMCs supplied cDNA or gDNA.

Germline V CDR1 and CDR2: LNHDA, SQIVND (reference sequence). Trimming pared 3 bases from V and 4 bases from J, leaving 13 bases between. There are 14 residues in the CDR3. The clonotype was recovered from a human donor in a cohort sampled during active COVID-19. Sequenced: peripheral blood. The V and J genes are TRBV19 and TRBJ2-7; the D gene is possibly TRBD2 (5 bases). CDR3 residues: CASSMGDTTYEQYF. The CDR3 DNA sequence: TGTGCCAGTAGTATGGGAGACACCACATACGAGCAGTACTTC.